The T cell receptor beta chain under discussion was sequenced for a study of blood T cell repertoires in COVID-19. This table comes from immunoSEQ multiplex PCR, and its TCRdb copy is limited to in-frame clones, with some not included. The table lists 150,000 to 200,000 clones, roughly 83% of them singletons, with more than 7.5% in the top ten. Participants' own reports of clinical history determined their cohort assignment. The source of this sequence is a young woman who had recovered from COVID-19. The sample consisted of PBMCs or T cells enriched from blood (not recorded which).

The CDR3 loop is CSVLQSANTEAFF. CDR3 sequence (DNA): TGCAGCGTTCTCCAGTCTGCGAACACTGAAGCTTTCTTT. The chain links TRBV29-1 to TRBJ1-1; D is uncertain. Germline loops: CDR1 SQVTM, CDR2 ANQGSEA. V lost 5 bases and J lost 1, with 11 bases in between. The CDR3 runs to 13 residues. Using reference TRBV29-1 and TRBJ1-1 for the parts outside the CDR3, the full variable domain is SAVISQKPSRDICQRGTSLTIQCQVDSQVTMMFWYRQQPGQSLTLIATANQGSEATYESGFVIDKFPISRPNLTFSTLTVSNMSPEDSSIYLCSVLQSANTEAFFGQGTRLTVV.